These 15 T cell receptor beta chains were all obtained from the same sample, sequenced in a study of immune evolution from preneoplasia to lung adenocarcinoma. Profiled with immunoSEQ multiplex PCR; TCRdb holds only in-frame clones, not every one. This table holds roughly 40,000 clones, roughly four fifths found once. Sequencing was done on a sample of FFPE invasive lung adenocarcinoma tissue. These receptors came from a person between 55 and 69 years old with lung adenocarcinoma.

This clone appeared a single time. The V call is TRBV9, the J call TRBJ2-3; 7 bases line up with TRBD1. Trimming took 1 base from V and 1 from J; bases not matched to a gene: 3. From germline, CDR1 is SGDLS and CDR2 YYNGEE. There are 15 residues in the CDR3. The CDR3 is CASSVRTGGTDTQYF. The CDR3 region has the DNA TGTGCCAGCAGCGTAAGGACAGGAGGCACAGATACGCAGTATTTT.

The rearrangement joins TRBV5-6 to TRBJ2-1; 9 bases are shared with TRBD2. Trimming at V came to 5 bases and at J to 9 bases, leaving 12 bases not matched to a gene. The germline CDR1 and CDR2 sequences are SGHDT and YYEEEE. The CDR3 length is 15 residues. The CDR3 bases are TGTGCCAGCAGTTACGCGGGACTAGCTACTAGTGAGCAGTTCTTC. Translating it yields CASSYAGLATSEQFF.

As for this clone: The same CDR3 can be traced to other DNA sequences in this sample. The chain has TRBV10-2 and TRBJ2-5, with D tentatively TRBD1 (6 bases). The germline V gene encodes CDR1 WSHSY and CDR2 SAAADI. This CDR3 is 13 amino acids long. The ends were cut back, 6 bases at V and 2 bases at J, with 10 bases in the middle. CDR3: CASRRDIQETQYF. CDR3 in DNA: TGCGCCAGCAGGAGGGACATACAAGAGACCCAGTACTTC.

The chain couples TRBV7-2 to TRBJ2-7; D is ambiguous. V lost 4 bases and J 5 bases, leaving 21 bases between the germline ends. This CDR3 comprises 16 residues. CDR1 and CDR2 from the germline V gene are SGHTA and FQGNSA. CDR3 in amino acids: CASSSWGRTLGNEQYF. The CDR3 DNA is TGTGCCAGCAGCTCATGGGGAAGGACGCTGGGGAACGAGCAGTACTTC.

The V gene is TRBV14, the J gene TRBJ2-7; D is unresolved. Germline V gene data show CDR1 as SGHDN and CDR2 as FVKESK. This CDR3 spans 13 amino acids. V lost 5 bases and J 3 bases, leaving 11 bases between the germline ends. The CDR3 bases are TGTGCCAGCAGCAAGGACCTTAACTACGAGCAGTACTTC. It yields the protein CASSKDLNYEQYF.

The CDR3 spells CASSLLSDTQYF. The CDR3 region has the DNA TGTGCCAGCAGCTTATTATCAGATACGCAGTATTTT. J is TRBJ2-3 and V is TRBV7-8; unclear D gene. Trimming cost V 2 bases and J 4 bases, with 4 bases left between them. This CDR3 contains 12 residues. Germline-derived CDR1 and CDR2 are SGHVS and FQNEAQ. The whole variable domain, remainder taken from reference TRBV7-8 and TRBJ2-3, is GAGVSQSPRYKVAKRGQDVALRCDPISGHVSLFWYQQALGQGPEFLTYFQNEAQLDKSGLPSDRFFAERPEGSVSTLKIQRTQQEDSAVYLCASSLLSDTQYFGPGTRLTVL.

The chain combines TRBV7-3 with TRBJ2-1; the match to TRBD2 covers 8 bases. The CDR3 covers 15 residues. Germline values: CDR1 SGHTA, CDR2 FQGTGA. V shed 5 bases, J shed 9 bases, and the junction held 12 bases outside the gene matches. CDR3 in amino acids: CASSPFGAGEGEQFF. The CDR3 DNA reads as TGTGCCAGCAGCCCTTTCGGAGCGGGAGAAGGTGAGCAGTTCTTC.

The chain carries TRBV14 and TRBJ2-2; D gene uncertain. V gave up 1 base and J gave up 5 bases, with 11 bases separating them. This CDR3 is 15 amino acids long. Germline assignment: CDR1 SGHDN and CDR2 FVKESK. The CDR3 protein is CASSQVLRYTGELFF. CDR3 in DNA: TGTGCCAGCAGCCAAGTTTTGCGGTATACCGGGGAGCTGTTTTTT.

This chain links TRBV5-1 with TRBJ2-3; D not certain. V was clipped by 4 bases and J by 4 bases, with 10 bases between them. The CDR3 is made up of 13 amino acids. CDR1 and CDR2 from the germline V gene are SGHRS and YFSETQ. Written as DNA, the CDR3 is TGCGCCAGCAGCGTGGGCCGGGCAGATACGCAGTATTTT. This encodes CASSVGRADTQYF.

The V and J genes are TRBV7-9 and TRBJ2-2, with a possible D match to TRBD2 (5 bases). The germline gives CDR1 SEHNR, CDR2 FQNEAQ (reference sequence). This CDR3 contains 13 residues. The V and J ends lost 4 bases and 9 bases respectively, with 12 bases between them. The CDR3 protein is CASSSPPGRELFF. The CDR3 region has the DNA TGTGCCAGCAGCTCCCCTCCCGGGAGGGAGCTGTTTTTT.

This clone turned up a few times. CDR3: CASSRQRQGAGANVLTF. The DNA for the CDR3 is TGTGCCAGCAGCCGACAACGACAGGGGGCTGGGGCCAACGTCCTGACTTTC. The rearrangement links TRBV7-9 to TRBJ2-6; 9 bases line up with TRBD1. Germline CDR1 is SEHNR and CDR2 is FQNEAQ (reference sequence). The CDR3 covers 17 residues. V shed 5 bases, J shed 2 bases, and the junction held 7 bases outside the gene matches. Drawing the rest from reference TRBV7-9 and TRBJ2-6, the complete variable domain is DTGVSQNPRHKITKRGQNVTFRCDPISEHNRLYWYRQTLGQGPEFLTYFQNEAQLEKSRLLSDRFSAERPKGSFSTLEIQRTEQGDSAMYLCASSRQRQGAGANVLTFGAGSRLTVL.

In its sample, this clone was seen a few times. CDR3 sequence reads: CASSLAGTGRMNTEAFF. In nucleotides, the CDR3 is TGCGCCAGCAGCTTGGCGGGGACAGGGCGAATGAACACTGAAGCTTTCTTT. This chain connects TRBV5-1 to TRBJ1-1; TRBD1 agrees at 9 bases. J gave up 0 bases and V 0 bases, and 6 bases lay outside the gene matches. CDR1 SGHRS and CDR2 YFSETQ come from the germline V gene. This CDR3 region has 17 residues.

The V call is TRBV29-1, the J call TRBJ2-2; D might be TRBD1 (6 bases). The CDR3 is 14 amino acids. Per germline, CDR1 SQVTM and CDR2 ANQGSEA. Trimming stripped 3 bases from V and 0 bases from J, with 8 bases between. CDR3 sequence: CSVENRANTGELFF. The CDR3 nucleotides read TGCAGCGTTGAGAACAGGGCGAACACCGGGGAGCTGTTTTTT.

The chain combines TRBV7-2 with TRBJ1-1, with D uncertain. This CDR3 has 12 residues. Germline lookup yields CDR1 SGHTA and CDR2 FQGNSA. Trimming left V 0 bases short and J 7 bases short, with 6 bases between. In DNA form, the CDR3 reads TGTGCCAGCAGCTTAGCACGGGGTGAAGCTTTCTTT. Residues: CASSLARGEAFF.

This chain uses TRBV4-1 with TRBJ1-1; a weak D match, TRBD1 (5 bases). V lost 1 base, J lost 0 bases, and 9 bases lay in between. Germline CDR1 and CDR2: MGHRA and YSYEKL. The CDR3 consists of 15 residues. As DNA, the CDR3 is TGCGCCAGCAGCCAAGCTATGGACATGAACACTGAAGCTTTCTTT. Protein product: CASSQAMDMNTEAFF.